The 11 T cell receptor beta chains given below trace back to one sample, sequenced in a study of Graves' ophthalmopathy and Graves' hyperthyroidism. RNA served as the template for amplifying TCR beta CDR3 regions. After a first-round RT-PCR with HTBI primers, a second-round multiplex PCR was run. TCRdb re-derived calls from the multiplex PCR reads in MiXCR, one entry per CDR3 protein. Of under 250,000 distinct CDR3 sequences listed, roughly 21% are singletons. The specimen sequenced was peripheral blood. The receptors come from a woman between 50 and 59 years old with Graves' ophthalmopathy.

The sample holds many counts of this clonotype. This chain connects TRBV5-1 to TRBJ1-5; D unclear. V lost 0 bases, J lost 1 base, and 8 bases lay in between. CDR1 is SGHRS, CDR2 YFSETQ, per germline. The CDR3 runs to 15 residues. The CDR3 DNA reads TGCGCCAGCAGCTTGGATGGGTTCAGCAATCAGCCCCAGCATTTT. Translated, it gives CASSLDGFSNQPQHF.

This clonotype was seen repeatedly, ten times or more. The rearrangement links TRBV12-3 or TRBV12-4 to TRBJ2-4; perhaps TRBD1 as D (5 bases). The CDR3 runs to 15 residues. V shed 1 base and J shed 0 bases, with 7 bases lying between them. In nucleotides, the CDR3 is TGTGCCAGCAGTTTAGTGCAGGGAGCCAAAAACATTCAGTACTTC. It is translated as CASSLVQGAKNIQYF.

This chain links TRBV12-3 or TRBV12-4 with TRBJ2-2; possibly TRBD1 for D (5 bases). The germline V and J ends were trimmed by 3 bases and 0 bases, with 11 bases remaining between them. This CDR3 has 16 residues. CDR3 coding DNA: TGTGCCAGCAGTTTGCCAGGGCTTACGAACACCGGGGAGCTGTTTTTT. It encodes CASSLPGLTNTGELFF.

The rearrangement links TRBV24-1 to TRBJ1-5; 8 nucleotides line up with TRBD1. Germline CDR1 is KGHDR and CDR2 is SFDVKD. Trimming removed 3 bases from V and 6 bases from J; junction bases left unmatched: 6. CDR3 length equals 15 residues. The CDR3 here is CATSDPQGAGQPQHF. As DNA, the CDR3 is TGTGCCACCAGTGATCCGCAGGGGGCTGGTCAGCCCCAGCATTTT.

J is TRBJ2-2 and V is TRBV18; 7 bases are a match to TRBD1. This CDR3 has 15 amino acids. CDR1 is KGHSH, CDR2 LQKENI, per germline. The junction had 8 bases not matched to a gene; V was cut back by 6 bases and J by 4 bases. The CDR3: CASSTQQGITGELFF. The DNA for the CDR3 is TGTGCCAGCTCGACCCAACAGGGGATCACCGGGGAGCTGTTTTTT. The full variable domain, rest sourced from reference TRBV18 and TRBJ2-2, is NAGVMQNPRHLVRRRGQEARLRCSPMKGHSHVYWYRQLPEEGLKFMVYLQKENIIDESGMPKERFSAEFPKEGPSILRIQQVVRGDSAAYFCASSTQQGITGELFFGEGSRLTVL.

This clonotype was detected ten times or more. This chain uses TRBV6-5 with TRBJ2-6; no clear D gene. The length of the CDR3 is 17 residues. Germline V gene sequence: CDR1 MNHEY, CDR2 SVGAGI. V was cut by 0 bases and J by 2 bases, with 11 bases left in between. The CDR3 is CASSYSTPLPGANVLTF. The DNA of the CDR3 is TGTGCCAGCAGTTACTCGACCCCTCTCCCTGGGGCCAACGTCCTGACTTTC.

This clonotype occurred many times. The chain joins TRBV20-1 to TRBJ2-5, with D unclear. From germline, CDR1 is DFQATT and CDR2 SNEGSKA (reference sequence). V was clipped by 1 base and J by 0 bases, with 12 bases between them. The CDR3 contains 15 residues. The CDR3 coding sequence is TGCAGTGCTAGAGTGGTGCGATTGTACCAAGAGACCCAGTACTTC. Translating gives CSARVVRLYQETQYF.

This clonotype was recorded many times. The chain uses TRBV3-1 and TRBJ2-5, with D perhaps assigned TRBD1 or TRBD2 (5 bases each). The CDR3 sequence is 16 residues long. CDR1 and CDR2 (germline): LGHDT, YNNKEL (reference sequence). Trimming pared 1 base from V and 3 bases from J, leaving 15 bases between. CDR3 DNA: TGTGCCAGCAGCCAAGGAGGGATGGGGGTCGAAGAGACCCAGTACTTC. This gives the protein CASSQGGMGVEETQYF.

At least ten counts were recorded for this clonotype. The chain employs TRBV2 and TRBJ1-1; 8 bases match TRBD1. With 4 bases clipped from V and 10 bases from J, the junction kept 11 bases outside the gene matches. The CDR3 contains 14 residues. Germline CDR1 SNHLY, CDR2 FYNNEI. For the CDR3, the DNA is TGTGCCAGCAGTGGAAGAAGTTCGCAGGGGGCAGCTTTCTTT. Translated, it gives CASSGRSSQGAAFF.

This clonotype was counted only a few times. This chain uses TRBV3-1 with TRBJ2-7, with unresolved D. Germline V gene lookup returns CDR1 LGHDT and CDR2 YNNKEL (reference sequence). CDR3 size: 15 residues. With 0 bases removed from V and 0 bases from J, the gap between germline ends came to 9 bases. This CDR3 reads CASSQDLTISYEQYF. CDR3 DNA sequence: TGTGCCAGCAGCCAAGATCTGACAATCTCCTACGAGCAGTACTTC.

This clonotype was counted many times. The chain uses TRBV19 and TRBJ1-2; a possible D gene is TRBD1 (5 bases). Germline V CDR1 and CDR2: LNHDA, SQIVND (reference sequence). V dropped 3 bases and J dropped 6 bases, with 11 bases sitting between them. This CDR3 is 13 amino acids long. CDR3 sequence (DNA): TGTGCCAGTAGTATCGCGGGGGGAGATGGCTACACCTTC. It yields the protein CASSIAGGDGYTF. Using reference TRBV19 and TRBJ1-2 for the parts outside the CDR3, the full variable domain is DGGITQSPKYLFRKEGQNVTLSCEQNLNHDAMYWYRQDPGQGLRLIYYSQIVNDFQKGDIAEGYSVSREKKESFPLTVTSAQKNPTAFYLCASSIAGGDGYTFGSGTRLTVV.